This T cell receptor beta chain was retrieved from a study of T cells after yellow fever vaccination. The study's findings and limits: Primary-vaccination clones mostly resurfaced post-booster (nearly 97% CD4, approximately 87% CD8).

Comment on this clonotype: Antigen specificity is unknown.

The CDR3 covers 19 residues. Germline CDR1 reads ENHRY; CDR2 reads SYGVKD. Trimming shortened V by 6 bases and J by 0 bases, and 24 bases separated the two germline ends. In making TCR cDNA, 5'RACE template switching added a universal primer site and UMIs to it. One entry per CDR3 protein, called by TCRdb with MiXCR from the 5' RACE reads. This table has under 550,000 distinct CDR3 sequences, roughly a fifth appearing once. The specimen was PBMCs, collected more than 20 days after the first yellow fever vaccination. The chain is built from TRBV10-3 and TRBJ2-1, with D possibly called TRBD1 or TRBD2 (5 bases each). The sequence was collected from a man younger than 35 who received the YFV17D yellow fever vaccine. This CDR3 reads CAIRGSGQGESSSYNEQFF. In DNA, the CDR3 is TGTGCCATCAGGGGTTCGGGGCAGGGAGAAAGCAGCTCCTACAATGAGCAGTTCTTC.